What follows describes a single T cell receptor (beta chain). Study processing details: Estimation of nucleated cell counts was performed using reference gene primer amplification. Using immunoSEQ multiplex PCR, the repertoire was profiled, and TCRdb retains in-frame clones only, with some absent. Clone size and the V and J calls come from that table; the DNA yielded D and trimming. The sample gives just under 70,000 clones, around 86% of which show up once; roughly 8% is in the top ten. This entry is derived from a study of blood T cell repertoires in COVID-19. Study background: Specimens from acute and convalescent COVID-19 originated in the United States, Italy and Spain. From T cells, B-cell-depleted T cells, or PBMCs came the material, which was cDNA or gDNA.

V gave up 10 bases and J gave up 7 bases, with 6 bases separating them. The CDR3 has 9 residues. Germline values: CDR1 MNHEY, CDR2 SMNVEV (reference sequence). The V and J genes are TRBV27 and TRBJ2-3, with no clear D. This receptor was taken from a man aged 25 to 40 with acute or convalescent COVID-19. Sequenced material: peripheral blood. The CDR3 DNA reads as TGTGCCACTGTCTATACGCAGTATTTT. Translating gives CATVYTQYF.